Shown below are 21 T cell receptor beta chains from a single sample sequenced in a study of cytomegalovirus exposure and HLA in healthy donors. Amplification used 60 Vbeta primers and 13 Jbeta primers. Assay: immunoSEQ multiplex PCR; the TCRdb copy retains only in-frame clones and omits some. This repertoire includes about 42,000 clones. The sequenced material came from PBMCs. All receptors derive from a man aged 30 to 45 in good health and CMV-seronegative.

The chain links TRBV25-1 to TRBJ2-7, with 7 nucleotides matching TRBD2. Per the germline V gene, CDR1 is MGHDK and CDR2 is SYGVNS. This CDR3 spans 12 amino acids. With 5 bases clipped from V and 4 bases from J, the junction kept 2 bases outside the gene matches. CDR3: CASSWEGYEQYF. The CDR3 region has the DNA TGTGCCAGCAGTTGGGAGGGTTACGAGCAGTACTTC.

This chain links TRBV5-1 with TRBJ2-7, with TRBD2 identical over 10 bases. Germline CDR1 is SGHRS and CDR2 is YFSETQ. Germline trimming cut 0 bases from V and 3 bases from J; bases unmatched to any gene: 3. This CDR3 is 15 amino acids long. CDR3 sequence: CASSLEASGSYEQYF. Written as DNA, the CDR3 is TGCGCCAGCAGCTTGGAAGCTAGCGGGAGCTACGAGCAGTACTTC.

The chain links TRBV29-1 to TRBJ2-7; possible D gene TRBD1, 5 bases. This CDR3 is 13 amino acids long. Trimming removed 6 bases from V and 0 bases from J, with 12 bases in between. Per germline, CDR1 SQVTM and CDR2 ANQGSEA. The DNA for the CDR3 is TGCAGCGTAGGGGCCCCCCCCTCCTACGAGCAGTACTTC. It specifies CSVGAPPSYEQYF.

The V gene is TRBV7-6, the J gene TRBJ2-2, with 7 bases fitting TRBD2. The CDR3 is made up of 14 amino acids. The trim removed 5 bases at V and 5 bases at J, leaving 5 bases unmatched. The germline gives CDR1 SGHVS, CDR2 FNYEAQ. As DNA, the CDR3 is TGTGCCAGCAGCCCGGCAGCGGGAACCGGGGAGCTGTTTTTT. This encodes CASSPAAGTGELFF. Full variable domain (rest looked up from reference TRBV7-6 and TRBJ2-2): GAGVSQSPRYKVTKRGQDVALRCDPISGHVSLYWYRQALGQGPEFLTYFNYEAQQDKSGLPNDRFSAERPEGSISTLTIQRTEQRDSAMYRCASSPAAGTGELFFGEGSRLTVL.

The rearrangement links TRBV29-1 to TRBJ1-1; 9 bases are a match to TRBD1. V was clipped by 4 bases and J by 3 bases; unmatched bases: 6. The CDR3 sequence is 14 residues long. Germline assignment: CDR1 SQVTM and CDR2 ANQGSEA. The CDR3 spells CSVGTGVGYTEAFF. CDR3 DNA sequence: TGCAGCGTTGGGACAGGGGTGGGGTACACTGAAGCTTTCTTT. The variable domain in full, completed from reference TRBV29-1 and TRBJ1-1, reads SAVISQKPSRDICQRGTSLTIQCQVDSQVTMMFWYRQQPGQSLTLIATANQGSEATYESGFVIDKFPISRPNLTFSTLTVSNMSPEDSSIYLCSVGTGVGYTEAFFGQGTRLTVV.

The V gene is TRBV30, the J gene TRBJ2-5; 7 bases agree with TRBD2. Germline trimming cut 4 bases from V and 4 bases from J; bases unmatched to any gene: 9. CDR1 and CDR2 from the germline V gene are GTSNPN and SVGIG (reference sequence). The CDR3 contains 14 residues. CDR3 in amino acids: CAWTLGGRGETQYF. CDR3 in DNA: TGTGCCTGGACCCTTGGGGGGAGGGGAGAGACCCAGTACTTC.

The chain employs TRBV27 and TRBJ1-1; D perhaps matches TRBD1 (6 bases). V dropped 3 bases and J dropped 6 bases, with 20 bases sitting between them. CDR1 MNHEY and CDR2 SMNVEV come from the germline V gene (reference sequence). This CDR3 region has 16 residues. The CDR3 coding sequence is TGTGCCAGCAGTTTTAAGCAGCCCTTCTCAGGGGCTGAAGCTTTCTTT. Translation gives CASSFKQPFSGAEAFF.

According to its frequency, this clone is medium-sized (0.01 to 0.1%). This chain joins TRBV15 and TRBJ2-1, with TRBD2 identical over 15 bases. CDR1 and CDR2 (germline): LNHNV, YYDKDF (reference sequence). V trimming: 8 bases; J trimming: 7 bases; junction bases outside the gene matches: 3. The CDR3 totals 14 residues. This CDR3 is CATRGTSGRNEQFF. CDR3 in DNA: TGTGCCACCCGAGGGACTAGCGGGAGGAATGAGCAGTTCTTC.

The rearrangement uses TRBV4-2 and TRBJ2-5, with 10 bases matching TRBD1. With V trimmed by 1 base and J by 5 bases, 10 bases remained unmatched. The CDR3 covers 17 residues. Germline V gives CDR1 LGHNA, CDR2 YNFKEQ. CDR3 sequence reads: CASSQGPGTGAGETQYF. As DNA, the CDR3 is TGTGCCAGCAGCCAAGGTCCCGGGACAGGGGCAGGGGAGACCCAGTACTTC.

The CDR3 sequence is CASSEVGETSAFF. CDR3 nucleotides: TGTGCCAGCAGTGAAGTGGGCGAGACATCGGCTTTCTTT. This sequence joins TRBV6-1 and TRBJ1-1, with D unresolved. Germline loops: CDR1 MNHNS, CDR2 SASEGT. The CDR3 covers 13 residues. V was cut by 1 base and J by 11 bases, with 14 bases left in between.

The rearrangement joins TRBV7-2 to TRBJ1-2; the match to TRBD1 covers 7 bases. V trimming: 0 bases; J trimming: 8 bases; junction bases outside the gene matches: 0. In germline, CDR1 is SGHTA, CDR2 FQGNSA. The CDR3 runs to 12 residues. CDR3 region: CASSLAQGGYTF. CDR3 bases: TGTGCCAGCAGCTTAGCACAGGGGGGCTACACCTTC. The entire variable domain, with the rest obtained from reference TRBV7-2 and TRBJ1-2, is as follows: GAGVSQSPSNKVTEKGKDVELRCDPISGHTALYWYRQSLGQGLEFLIYFQGNSAPDKSGLPSDRFSAERTGGSVSTLTIQRTQQEDSAVYLCASSLAQGGYTFGSGTRLTVV.

This chain links TRBV11-2 with TRBJ1-2, with D perhaps TRBD1 (6 bases). Looked up from germline, CDR1 is SGHAT and CDR2 is FQNNGV. The V end was cut by 5 bases, the J end by 7 bases, with 23 bases between. This CDR3 has 16 residues. The CDR3, as DNA: TGTGCCAGCAGCCGGAGCCTCGACAGGTTATTCGGTGGCTACACCTTC. It translates to CASSRSLDRLFGGYTF. Together with reference TRBV11-2 and TRBJ1-2, the CDR3 gives the full variable domain: EAGVAQSPRYKIIEKRQSVAFWCNPISGHATLYWYQQILGQGPKLLIQFQNNGVVDDSQLPKDRFSAERLKGVDSTLKIQPAKLEDSAVYLCASSRSLDRLFGGYTFGSGTRLTVV.

This sequence joins TRBV6-5 and TRBJ1-1, with 8 nucleotides matching TRBD1. After removal of 0 bases from V and 11 bases from J, the junction contained 11 bases not matched to a gene. This CDR3 is 15 amino acids long. CDR1 and CDR2 from the germline V gene are MNHEY and SVGAGI. The CDR3 sequence: CASSYSGQVVGGAFF. As DNA, the CDR3 is TGTGCCAGCAGTTACTCGGGACAGGTCGTAGGGGGGGCTTTCTTT.

This chain uses TRBV4-2 with TRBJ2-7; tentative D call: TRBD2 (6 bases). Germline V gene data show CDR1 as LGHNA and CDR2 as YNFKEQ. The CDR3 covers 15 residues. Trimming removed 3 bases at V and 3 bases at J, with 15 bases between. The CDR3 DNA reads as TGTGCCAGCAGCCACCAATTGGAGGGCCACTACGAGCAGTACTTC. The encoded protein is CASSHQLEGHYEQYF.

The chain carries TRBV5-1 and TRBJ2-1; D is unresolved. Trimming took off 4 bases at V and 7 bases at J, with 12 bases between the two ends. The germline V gene encodes CDR1 SGHRS and CDR2 YFSETQ. The CDR3 consists of 13 residues. The chain's CDR3 is CASSPTVGNEQFF. The CDR3 DNA reads TGCGCCAGCAGCCCCACGGTCGGGAATGAGCAGTTCTTC.

The chain combines TRBV5-1 with TRBJ1-1; no definite D call. V gave up 0 bases and J gave up 3 bases, with 6 bases separating them. CDR1 and CDR2 (germline): SGHRS, YFSETQ. CDR3 length equals 13 residues. The DNA for the CDR3 is TGCGCCAGCAGCTTGGACGGTTACACTGAAGCTTTCTTT. It specifies CASSLDGYTEAFF.

The V gene is TRBV27, the J gene TRBJ1-2; 11 positions agree with TRBD1. The CDR3 is made up of 15 amino acids. Losses at the gene ends were 3 bases for V and 4 bases for J; bases not matched to a gene: 4. Germline assignment: CDR1 MNHEY and CDR2 SMNVEV (reference sequence). DNA of the CDR3: TGTGCCAGCAGTTTGGGACAGGGGGTCGTCTATGGCTACACCTTC. Its protein product is CASSLGQGVVYGYTF.

The rearrangement joins TRBV11-3 to TRBJ2-1; 14 nucleotides agree with TRBD2. The CDR3 loop spans 15 amino acids. Germline V gene lookup returns CDR1 SGHNT and CDR2 YENEEA. With 5 bases clipped from V and 6 bases from J, the junction kept 3 bases outside the gene matches. The CDR3 nucleotides are TGTGCCAGCAGCGCCGGGACTAGCGGGAGCAATGAGCAGTTCTTC. Protein sequence: CASSAGTSGSNEQFF.

The chain joins TRBV27 to TRBJ2-7; D might be TRBD1 (6 bases). The CDR3 length is 14 residues. Germline values: CDR1 MNHEY, CDR2 SMNVEV (reference sequence). V gave up 5 bases and J gave up 1 base, with 12 bases separating them. The chain's CDR3 is CASSLRTDSYEQYF. The CDR3 region has the DNA TGTGCCAGCAGTCTACGGACAGATTCCTACGAGCAGTACTTC.

V is TRBV5-1 and J is TRBJ1-1; D might be TRBD1 (6 bases). The CDR3 loop spans 13 amino acids. In germline, CDR1 is SGHRS, CDR2 YFSETQ. V lost 3 bases to trimming and J lost 12 bases, with 18 bases between them. CDR3 protein: CASSWEVGDKPFF. The CDR3 DNA is TGCGCCAGCAGCTGGGAAGTGGGGGACAAGCCTTTCTTT. The full variable domain, in which reference TRBV5-1 and TRBJ1-1 provide the parts outside the CDR3, is KAGVTQTPRYLIKTRGQQVTLSCSPISGHRSVSWYQQTPGQGLQFLFEYFSETQRNKGNFPGRFSGRQFSNSRSEMNVSTLELGDSALYLCASSWEVGDKPFFGQGTRLTVV.

The genes are TRBV25-1 and TRBJ2-1; weak D call: TRBD2 (5 bases). The CDR3 runs to 16 residues. V gave up 3 bases and J gave up 0 bases, with 12 bases separating them. Germline CDR1 MGHDK, CDR2 SYGVNS. The CDR3, as DNA: TGTGCCAGCAGTGATCGGGGTCCAAGCTCCTACAATGAGCAGTTCTTC. It yields the protein CASSDRGPSSYNEQFF.